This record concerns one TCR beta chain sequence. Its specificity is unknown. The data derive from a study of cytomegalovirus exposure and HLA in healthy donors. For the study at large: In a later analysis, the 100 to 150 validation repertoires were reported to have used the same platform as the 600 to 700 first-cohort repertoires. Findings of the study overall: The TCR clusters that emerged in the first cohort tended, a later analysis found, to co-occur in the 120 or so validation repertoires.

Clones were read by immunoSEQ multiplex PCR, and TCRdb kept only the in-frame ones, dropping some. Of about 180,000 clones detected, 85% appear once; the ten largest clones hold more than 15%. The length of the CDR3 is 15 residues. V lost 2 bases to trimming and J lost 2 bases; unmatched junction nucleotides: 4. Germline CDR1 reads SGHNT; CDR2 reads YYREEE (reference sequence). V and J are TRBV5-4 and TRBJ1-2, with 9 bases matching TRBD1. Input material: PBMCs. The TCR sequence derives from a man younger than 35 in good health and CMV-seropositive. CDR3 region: CASSFTGGYNYGYTF. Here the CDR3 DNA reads TGTGCCAGCAGCTTTACAGGGGGCTACAACTATGGCTACACCTTC.